This entry features one T cell receptor beta chain sequence. These data are taken from a study of blood T cell repertoires in COVID-19. For the study at large: Sites in the United States, Italy and Spain provided acute and convalescent COVID-19 samples. T cells, B-cell-depleted T cells, or PBMCs provided the cDNA or gDNA that served as material.

Participants were aged about 18 to 100 years, lived in roughly 23 US areas, and enrolled virtually. The table came from immunoSEQ multiplex PCR; TCRdb's copy has only in-frame clones and leaves some out. The table includes about 210,000 clones, about 91% detected once. Germline CDR1 LGHNA, CDR2 YSLEER. Trimming removed 0 bases at V and 3 bases at J, with 8 bases between. The CDR3 extends over 15 amino acids. The receptor was derived from a woman between 35 and 50 years old with acute COVID-19. Sequencing input: PBMCs or T cells enriched from blood (not recorded which). This chain joins TRBV4-3 and TRBJ2-2; no clear D. The chain's CDR3 is CASSQEGSYTGELFF. The CDR3 DNA sequence: TGCGCCAGCAGCCAAGAGGGCTCCTACACCGGGGAGCTGTTTTTT.